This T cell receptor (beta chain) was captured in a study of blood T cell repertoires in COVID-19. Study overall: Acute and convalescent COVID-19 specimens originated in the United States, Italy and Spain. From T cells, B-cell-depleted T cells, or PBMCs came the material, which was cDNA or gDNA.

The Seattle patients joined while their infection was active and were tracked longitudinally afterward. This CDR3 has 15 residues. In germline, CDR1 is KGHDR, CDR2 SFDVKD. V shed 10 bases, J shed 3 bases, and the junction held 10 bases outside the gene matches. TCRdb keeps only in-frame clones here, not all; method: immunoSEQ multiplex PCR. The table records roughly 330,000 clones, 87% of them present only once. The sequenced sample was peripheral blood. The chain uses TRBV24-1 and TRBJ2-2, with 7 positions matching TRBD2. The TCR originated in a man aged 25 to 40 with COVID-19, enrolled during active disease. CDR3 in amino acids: CATKEAGYDTGELFF. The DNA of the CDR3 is TGTGCCACTAAAGAAGCGGGATATGACACCGGGGAGCTGTTTTTT.